This T cell receptor beta chain was found in a study of blood T cell repertoires in COVID-19. Study as a whole: T cells, B-cell-depleted T cells, or PBMCs supplied cDNA or gDNA.

This CDR3 contains 15 residues. The germline V gene has CDR1 SGHAT and CDR2 FQDESV (reference sequence). The J segment lost 5 bases and the V segment lost 1 base, leaving 5 bases of the junction unmatched. Cohort placement rested on clinical history that participants reported themselves. Per the original data handling: The authors estimated nucleated cell counts from reference gene primer amplification. Profiling relied on immunoSEQ multiplex PCR, and the TCRdb table lists in-frame clones only, not all of them. V, J and clone size derive from that table, while D and trimming were established from the DNA sequence. The sample consists of about 260,000 clones, more than 85% of them appearing once.

The J gene is TRBJ2-7, the V gene TRBV11-1; the match to TRBD2 covers 10 bases. This sequence was found in a middle-aged man who had been exposed to COVID-19. Specimen: PBMCs or T cells enriched from blood (not recorded which). The chain's CDR3 is CASSLGLAGVDEQYF. The CDR3 nucleotides read TGTGCCAGCAGCTTAGGCCTAGCGGGAGTCGACGAGCAGTACTTC.